A selection of T cell receptor beta chains follows, all from one sample in a study of identical twins. TCRdb fed the 5' RACE reads into MiXCR, producing one record per CDR3 protein. Altogether a few hundred thousand distinct CDR3 sequences are present, roughly 8% being singletons, with the ten largest covering 3%. This sample also belongs to another study, concerning yellow fever vaccine responses in identical twins.

Sequenced sample: CD8+ T cells sorted from blood. The source is a woman under 30 in good health. CDR3s include the opening cysteine and the closing phenylalanine or tryptophan.

TRBV2	TRBJ2-7	CASRDTYSHEQYF
TRBV7-9	TRBJ2-7	CASSAAMRGYEQYF
TRBV27	TRBJ2-7	CATLRGLAKAFAYEQYF
TRBV9	TRBJ2-1	CASGTSGREIGNEQFF
TRBV29-1	TRBJ2-2	CSVQGGKGELLF
TRBV7-9	TRBJ2-1	CASSPTSGVNYNEQFF
TRBV7-8	TRBJ2-7	CASSLTLWGEQYF
TRBV12-3/TRBV12-4	TRBJ1-1	CASSAQGEAFF
TRBV7-9	TRBJ2-7	CASSWSDYEQYF
TRBV10-3	TRBJ2-4	CAISDPPGENIQYF
TRBV7-8	TRBJ2-7	CASNPLISYEQYF
TRBV2	TRBJ2-3	CASSELAGGPLWADTQYF
TRBV29-1	TRBJ1-2	CSVRSGEGYTF
TRBV7-2	TRBJ1-5	CASSLALRAQNQPQHF
TRBV9	TRBJ2-3	CASSVVTSDTQYF
TRBV25-1	TRBJ2-7	CASSEWMGDQTYEQYF
TRBV7-9	TRBJ1-1	CASSPGGMNTEAFF
TRBV4-2	TRBJ2-7	CASSQDTNYEQYF
TRBV7-9	TRBJ2-3	CAGGGFYTDTQYF
TRBV6-2/TRBV6-3	TRBJ2-3	CASDGTSTDTQYF
TRBV7-8	TRBJ2-1	CASSPLGTVSYNEQFF
TRBV11-2	TRBJ2-3	CASSPLWVAGTSTDTQYF
TRBV21-1	TRBJ2-3	CASCQLKGLAGDTDTQYF
TRBV4-2	TRBJ2-1	CASSHTGLAGDYNEQFF
TRBV10-1	TRBJ2-7	CASSSSGSNYEQYF
TRBV10-3	TRBJ2-5	CANSRDRGIETQYF
TRBV27	TRBJ2-1	CASRGGAVRRYNEQFF
TRBV7-6	TRBJ2-7	CASSLDVSSYEQYF
TRBV23-1	TRBJ2-3	CASSQSWTNHGTDTQYF
TRBV7-9	TRBJ2-7	CASSPRDYSIFSYEQYF
TRBV10-3	TRBJ2-7	CAISEGMGGYEQYF
TRBV2	TRBJ2-1	CASCERGFGRFF
TRBV9	TRBJ2-5	CASSADLEMGQETQYF
TRBV12-3/TRBV12-4	TRBJ2-5	CASSLLGDVETQYF
TRBV20-1	TRBJ2-7	CSARAYGYEQYF
TRBV3-1	TRBJ2-7	CASSQDGLNFPYEQYF
TRBV11-2	TRBJ2-5	CASSPTGKETQYF
TRBV11-2	TRBJ2-5	CASSLGPPTSGRDETQYF
TRBV2	TRBJ1-5	CASSEATRQGDQPQHF
TRBV28	TRBJ2-7	CASSPDREMGEQYF
TRBV27	TRBJ2-1	CASSFRPSGGHEQFF
TRBV4-3	TRBJ2-7	CASSSQPGQGAGYEQYF
TRBV2	TRBJ2-7	CASREPPGQVSYEQYF
TRBV7-9	TRBJ2-5	CASSSLRGGRETQYF
TRBV5-6	TRBJ2-7	CASSSWDRGHYEQYF
TRBV5-6	TRBJ2-1	CASSLVRAHNEQFF
TRBV6-5	TRBJ1-4	CASSYAGPDNEKLFF
TRBV10-3	TRBJ1-1	CAISERLNTEAFF
TRBV29-1	TRBJ2-7	CSVVGTGAYEQYF
TRBV30	TRBJ2-3	CAWSVGDTQYF
TRBV12-3/TRBV12-4	TRBJ2-7	CASSLDGISYEQYF
TRBV7-8	TRBJ2-3	CASSPRGTSGDTQYF
TRBV19	TRBJ2-1	CASRPAGGPEQFF
TRBV20-1	TRBJ2-1	CSARTVYNEQFF
TRBV4-1	TRBJ1-2	CASSQVDGNYGYTF
TRBV6-4	TRBJ1-1	CASSRTEGTEAFF
TRBV7-3	TRBJ2-1	CASSQGFSGGGVYNEQFF